Presented here are 14 T cell receptor beta chains from one specimen sequenced in a study of T-cell reconstitution after alpha-beta-depleted transplantation in children. Using unique molecular identifiers, the investigators prepared the TCRbeta library. TCRdb re-analysed the PCR reads in MiXCR, keeping a single row per CDR3 protein. Seen here are 500,000 to 750,000 distinct CDR3 sequences, 25% to 30% observed once, and the top ten hold under 45%. The starting material was PBMCs, obtained before TCRalphabeta/CD19-depleted stem cell transplant. All receptors derive from a boy younger than two with Wiskott-Aldrich syndrome, due to receive a stem cell transplant.

The rearrangement links TRBV9 to TRBJ2-5, with no clear D. Trimming left V 0 bases short and J 3 bases short, with 12 bases between. Germline V lookup: CDR1 SGDLS, CDR2 YYNGEE. This CDR3 has 15 amino acids. In DNA form, the CDR3 reads TGTGCCAGCAGCGTAGGGTCGCGAAAAGAAGAGACCCAGTACTTC. Translation gives CASSVGSRKEETQYF.

The chain couples TRBV20-1 to TRBJ2-2; 7 nucleotides line up with TRBD2. CDR1 and CDR2 (germline): DFQATT, SNEGSKA (reference sequence). The V gene end was trimmed by 5 bases and the J gene end by 5 bases; junction bases not matched to a gene: 11. The length of the CDR3 is 15 residues. CDR3 sequence (DNA): TGCAGTGCTGGAGGAACGGGAGGAGGAACCGGGGAGCTGTTTTTT. The encoded protein is CSAGGTGGGTGELFF.

This rearrangement joins TRBV5-1 to TRBJ2-1; 12 bases agree with TRBD2. This CDR3 is built from 19 residues. Germline V lookup: CDR1 SGHRS, CDR2 YFSETQ. Trimming cost V 4 bases and J 7 bases; bases outside gene matches: 18. CDR3 DNA sequence: TGCGCCAGCAGCGCTTCTAGCGGGAGGGCCAAATTGTTCCTAAATGAGCAGTTCTTC. Protein product: CASSASSGRAKLFLNEQFF. Filled out from reference TRBV5-1 and TRBJ2-1, the complete variable domain reads KAGVTQTPRYLIKTRGQQVTLSCSPISGHRSVSWYQQTPGQGLQFLFEYFSETQRNKGNFPGRFSGRQFSNSRSEMNVSTLELGDSALYLCASSASSGRAKLFLNEQFFGPGTRLTVL.

This clonotype occurred a few times. This sequence joins TRBV29-1 and TRBJ2-7; the D gene is possibly TRBD1 (5 bases). The germline V gene has CDR1 SQVTM and CDR2 ANQGSEA. Trimming took off 4 bases at V and 2 bases at J, with 12 bases between the two ends. This CDR3 is 13 amino acids long. This chain's CDR3 is CSVGQGPAYEQYF. In DNA form, the CDR3 reads TGCAGCGTTGGGCAGGGCCCGGCCTACGAGCAGTACTTC.

This clonotype was seen a few times. The J gene is TRBJ2-5, the V gene TRBV5-1; 9 nucleotides agree with TRBD2. The V and J ends lost 0 bases and 10 bases, in that order; junction bases with no gene match: 16. Germline CDR1 SGHRS, CDR2 YFSETQ. CDR3 size: 17 residues. CDR3 DNA: TGCGCCAGCAGCTTGGAGGGGTTAGCGGGAGCCCCCGGAGGCCAGTACTTC. As protein: CASSLEGLAGAPGGQYF. Based on the CDR3 plus reference TRBV5-1 and TRBJ2-5, the full variable domain is KAGVTQTPRYLIKTRGQQVTLSCSPISGHRSVSWYQQTPGQGLQFLFEYFSETQRNKGNFPGRFSGRQFSNSRSEMNVSTLELGDSALYLCASSLEGLAGAPGGQYFGPGTRLLVL.

A few counts support this clonotype. The DNA for the CDR3 is TGTGCCATCAGTGGTTTTGGCAGAGACAATGAGCAGTTCTTC. Its protein product is CAISGFGRDNEQFF. The V call is TRBV10-3, the J call TRBJ2-1; D unresolved. With 4 bases removed from V and 5 bases from J, the gap between germline ends came to 12 bases. Germline lookup yields CDR1 ENHRY and CDR2 SYGVKD. CDR3 length: 14 residues.

The table lists this clonotype with many counts. This chain joins TRBV12-3 or TRBV12-4 and TRBJ2-6; perhaps TRBD1 as D (5 bases). V dropped 6 bases and J dropped 2 bases, with 11 bases sitting between them. The CDR3 covers 15 residues. CDR3 residues: CASSPTGPGANVLTF. In DNA, the CDR3 is TGTGCCAGCAGCCCTACAGGTCCTGGGGCCAACGTCCTGACTTTC.

The chain recombines TRBV7-9 with TRBJ2-1, with 7 nucleotides matching TRBD1. The germline CDR1 and CDR2 sequences are SEHNR and FQNEAQ (reference sequence). This CDR3 spans 16 amino acids. V was clipped by 5 bases and J by 2 bases; unmatched bases: 9. CDR3 bases: TGTGCCAGCAGCGAGAACAGGGGCCGAACCTACAATGAGCAGTTCTTC. This codes for CASSENRGRTYNEQFF.

This clonotype occurred a few times. The CDR3 spells CASSFKAGGYTGTQYF. Written as DNA, the CDR3 is TGTGCCAGCAGCTTCAAAGCGGGAGGGTACACAGGGACCCAGTACTTC. This chain connects TRBV7-2 to TRBJ2-5; 10 nucleotides agree with TRBD2. In germline, CDR1 is SGHTA, CDR2 FQGNSA. The CDR3 is made up of 16 amino acids. The junction had 11 bases not matched to a gene; V was cut back by 3 bases and J by 7 bases.

This rearrangement joins TRBV27 to TRBJ1-2; 10 nucleotides align to TRBD1. V shed 1 base, J shed 6 bases, and the junction held 5 bases outside the gene matches. The CDR3 consists of 15 residues. CDR1 is MNHEY and CDR2 is SMNVEV in the germline V gene (reference sequence). This chain's CDR3 is CASSLLGQGLDGYTF. In DNA form, the CDR3 reads TGTGCCAGCAGTTTATTGGGACAGGGGCTAGATGGCTACACCTTC.

This chain connects TRBV5-1 to TRBJ2-7, with a tentative D call TRBD2 (6 bases). Germline V gene data show CDR1 as SGHRS and CDR2 as YFSETQ. V was cut by 0 bases and J by 7 bases, with 14 bases left in between. The CDR3 has 14 residues. The chain's CDR3 is CASSLVRGRGEQYF. The CDR3 DNA reads TGCGCCAGCAGCTTGGTTCGAGGCCGGGGGGAGCAGTACTTC.

Turning to this clonotype: An end of the junction does not agree with germline; a read error may underlie this. This rearrangement joins TRBV5-1 to TRBJ2-6; D is unresolved. CDR3 length: 15 residues. The germline V gene encodes CDR1 SGHRS and CDR2 YFSETQ. The CDR3 coding sequence is TGCGCCAGCAGCTTCGGAGCGCCTGGGCCCAACGTCCTGACTTTC. Protein sequence: CASSFGAPGPNVLTF.

This clonotype was picked up a small number of times. The V call is TRBV10-3, the J call TRBJ2-1; TRBD2 aligns across 7 bases. Germline CDR1 reads ENHRY; CDR2 reads SYGVKD. The CDR3 has 18 amino acids. J lost 4 bases, V lost 2 bases, and 14 bases had no gene match. As DNA, the CDR3 is TGTGCCATCAGTGAGAAGTCCCGCCTAGCGGTTCTATACAATGAGCAGTTCTTC. Its protein product is CAISEKSRLAVLYNEQFF.

This clonotype was counted only a few times. The chain links TRBV7-6 to TRBJ2-7, with a tentative D call TRBD2 (6 bases). Trimming took off 0 bases at V and 0 bases at J, with 9 bases between the two ends. The length of the CDR3 is 15 residues. CDR1 and CDR2 (germline): SGHVS, FNYEAQ. The CDR3, as DNA: TGTGCCAGCAGCTTAGCAGGAGGGACCTCCTACGAGCAGTACTTC. Protein: CASSLAGGTSYEQYF.